These 28 T cell receptor beta chains share one sample of origin, sequenced in a study of blood T cell repertoires in COVID-19. Here immunoSEQ multiplex PCR was the method, and the copy in TCRdb shows in-frame clones only, minus some. The table shows over 65,000 clones, with approximately 86% occurring only once. The sequencing input was peripheral blood. These receptors all stem from a human donor in a cohort sampled during active COVID-19.

The chain combines TRBV30 with TRBJ1-5, with a weak D call TRBD1 (5 bases). V lost 0 bases, J lost 7 bases, and 13 bases lay in between. Germline V lookup: CDR1 GTSNPN, CDR2 SVGIG (reference sequence). The length of the CDR3 is 14 residues. CDR3 DNA: TGTGCCTGGAGTGTAGGGCAGGGTGGCCAGCCCCAGCATTTT. Amino acids: CAWSVGQGGQPQHF.

The chain carries TRBV13 and TRBJ2-1, with D maybe TRBD2 (7 bases). V gave up 5 bases and J gave up 2 bases, with 22 bases separating them. The CDR3 is 18 amino acids. From germline, CDR1 is PRHDT and CDR2 FYEKMQ (reference sequence). The CDR3 nucleotides are TGTGCCAGCAGCCACCTAAGGGGGTCGGGGGGCCCCTACAATGAGCAGTTCTTC. This codes for CASSHLRGSGGPYNEQFF.

The chain joins TRBV4-2 to TRBJ2-5; 11 positions agree with TRBD2. The CDR3 contains 16 residues. Trimming took 4 bases from V and 0 from J; bases not matched to a gene: 4. In germline, CDR1 is LGHNA, CDR2 YNFKEQ. The CDR3 sequence: CASSLSTSGNQETQYF. CDR3 DNA sequence: TGTGCCAGCAGCCTTTCGACTAGCGGGAACCAAGAGACCCAGTACTTC.

The chain joins TRBV7-9 to TRBJ1-5; TRBD1 matches 9 bases. The V gene's germline CDR1 is SEHNR and CDR2 FQNEAQ (reference sequence). V shed 1 base, J shed 6 bases, and the junction held 4 bases outside the gene matches. The CDR3 totals 15 residues. The CDR3 spells CASSLGTGVFQPQHF. In nucleotides, the CDR3 is TGTGCCAGCAGCTTAGGGACAGGGGTTTTTCAGCCCCAGCATTTT.

The chain uses TRBV2 and TRBJ1-1; 11 bases are a match to TRBD1. The germline V gene has CDR1 SNHLY and CDR2 FYNNEI. The CDR3 runs 14 residues. After removal of 7 bases from V and 4 bases from J, the junction contained 5 bases not matched to a gene. The CDR3 DNA sequence: TGTGCCAGCAATGGACAGGGGGCAGGCACTGAAGCTTTCTTT. This gives the protein CASNGQGAGTEAFF. Together with reference TRBV2 and TRBJ1-1, the CDR3 gives the full variable domain: EPEVTQTPSHQVTQMGQEVILRCVPISNHLYFYWYRQILGQKVEFLVSFYNNEISEKSEIFDDQFSVERPDGSNFTLKIRSTKLEDSAMYFCASNGQGAGTEAFFGQGTRLTVV.

The CDR3 nucleotides are TGTGCCAGTAGTAAGGCATCGGAGGGTTCTTATAATTCACCCCTCCACTTT. Translation: CASSKASEGSYNSPLHF. V usage is TRBV19 and J usage is TRBJ1-6; D gene ambiguous. This CDR3 spans 17 amino acids. Germline V lookup: CDR1 LNHDA, CDR2 SQIVND (reference sequence). V dropped 4 bases and J dropped 4 bases, with 17 bases sitting between them. Based on the CDR3 plus reference TRBV19 and TRBJ1-6, the full variable domain is DGGITQSPKYLFRKEGQNVTLSCEQNLNHDAMYWYRQDPGQGLRLIYYSQIVNDFQKGDIAEGYSVSREKKESFPLTVTSAQKNPTAFYLCASSKASEGSYNSPLHFGNGTRLTVT.

The chain carries TRBV7-2 and TRBJ1-2, with 7 bases matching TRBD1. Per germline, CDR1 SGHTA and CDR2 FQGNSA. V lost 1 base and J lost 4; bases outside the gene matches: 3. The CDR3 spans 14 residues. DNA for the CDR3: TGTGCCAGCAGCTTAGATTCAGGGGGCTATGGCTACACCTTC. Translated: CASSLDSGGYGYTF.

In its sample, this clone was seen a few times. The chain uses TRBV10-3 and TRBJ1-5; 8 bases agree with TRBD1. V was clipped by 2 bases and J by 0 bases; unmatched bases: 0. Germline CDR1 is ENHRY and CDR2 is SYGVKD. CDR3 size: 15 residues. This chain's CDR3 is CAISEDRGSNQPQHF. The DNA of the CDR3 is TGTGCCATCAGTGAGGACAGGGGTAGCAATCAGCCCCAGCATTTT.

V and J are TRBV19 and TRBJ2-1; D gene unclear. CDR1 is LNHDA, CDR2 SQIVND, per germline (reference sequence). CDR3 length: 14 residues. Trimming took off 6 bases at V and 10 bases at J, with 19 bases between the two ends. CDR3 DNA sequence: TGTGCCAGTAGGGAATTCTTAAGTGCCGGGGAGCAGTTCTTC. Encoded protein: CASREFLSAGEQFF.

J is TRBJ1-6 and V is TRBV6-6, with D possibly being TRBD1 (5 bases). Per germline, CDR1 MNHNY and CDR2 SVGAGI (reference sequence). V lost 11 bases and J 0 bases, leaving 14 bases between the germline ends. CDR3 size: 15 residues. Written as DNA, the CDR3 is TGTGCCGGGGGGAGGGAAAGCTCCTATAATTCACCCCTCCACTTT. As protein: CAGGRESSYNSPLHF.

This rearrangement joins TRBV5-4 to TRBJ1-2; D gene ambiguous. Trimming shortened V by 4 bases and J by 8 bases, and 15 bases separated the two germline ends. The CDR3 has 13 amino acids. Germline CDR1 is SGHNT and CDR2 is YYREEE (reference sequence). DNA of the CDR3: TGTGCCAGCAGCCGATTTGAACTGAGGGGCTACACCTTC. Translation: CASSRFELRGYTF.

The rearrangement uses TRBV24-1 and TRBJ2-3; the match to TRBD2 covers 7 bases. The CDR3 spans 16 residues. Germline V gene data show CDR1 as KGHDR and CDR2 as SFDVKD. V lost 3 bases to trimming and J lost 2 bases; unmatched junction nucleotides: 7. CDR3 DNA: TGTGCCACCAGTGATCCGACCAGCGGGGCCACAGATACGCAGTATTTT. It yields the protein CATSDPTSGATDTQYF.

CDR3 coding DNA: TGTGCCAGCAGCTTAACAGGACAGGATGAGCAGTTCTTC. Its translation is CASSLTGQDEQFF. This rearrangement joins TRBV7-9 to TRBJ2-1, with 7 bases matching TRBD1. The CDR3 contains 13 residues. After removal of 2 bases from V and 8 bases from J, the junction contained 3 bases not matched to a gene. Germline V lookup: CDR1 SEHNR, CDR2 FQNEAQ (reference sequence).

V is TRBV9 and J is TRBJ2-3, with TRBD1 matching over 9 bases. The ends lost 4 bases at V and 6 bases at J; junction bases unmatched: 12. CDR1 and CDR2 (germline): SGDLS, YYNGEE. The CDR3 covers 16 residues. The CDR3 sequence is CASSNKDRGLGDTQYF. In nucleotides, the CDR3 is TGTGCCAGCAGCAACAAGGACAGGGGATTAGGGGATACGCAGTATTTT.

The chain carries TRBV18 and TRBJ2-7; a weak D match, TRBD1 (5 bases). The V end lost 2 bases, the J end lost 3 bases, and 8 bases lay between the germline ends. From germline, CDR1 is KGHSH and CDR2 LQKENI. The length of the CDR3 is 13 residues. CDR3 sequence: CASSPGAGYEQYF. CDR3 nucleotide sequence: TGTGCCAGCTCACCAGGGGCAGGCTACGAGCAGTACTTC.

This rearrangement joins TRBV5-1 to TRBJ1-6; 8 bases are shared with TRBD1. This CDR3 spans 16 amino acids. The trim removed 4 bases at V and 10 bases at J, leaving 13 bases unmatched. Per germline, CDR1 SGHRS and CDR2 YFSETQ. The CDR3 loop reads CASSPTWTGLNSPLHF. For the CDR3, the DNA is TGCGCCAGCAGCCCTACCTGGACAGGGCTAAACTCACCCCTCCACTTT.

The rearrangement uses TRBV7-3 and TRBJ2-3, with TRBD2 matching 9 bases. J lost 2 bases, V lost 5 bases, and 8 bases had no gene match. CDR1 and CDR2 from the germline V gene are SGHTA and FQGTGA. CDR3 size: 16 residues. CDR3 amino acids: CASSPIASGDTDTQYF. CDR3 in DNA: TGTGCCAGCAGCCCTATCGCTAGCGGGGACACAGATACGCAGTATTTT.

The gene calls are TRBV18 and TRBJ2-7, with 9 nucleotides matching TRBD1. CDR1 KGHSH and CDR2 LQKENI come from the germline V gene. CDR3 length equals 16 residues. V lost 4 bases to trimming and J lost 0 bases; unmatched junction nucleotides: 7. The CDR3: CASSQPGQGSSYEQYF. CDR3 DNA: TGTGCCAGCTCACAACCGGGACAGGGAAGCTCCTACGAGCAGTACTTC.

The rearrangement uses TRBV19 and TRBJ2-7; TRBD1 aligns across 9 bases. V lost 3 bases, J lost 3 bases, and 6 bases stayed unmatched. Germline V gene sequence: CDR1 LNHDA, CDR2 SQIVND (reference sequence). This CDR3 contains 15 residues. In nucleotides, the CDR3 is TGTGCCAGTAGTATGCTGGACAGGGGCAACTACGAGCAGTACTTC. It codes for CASSMLDRGNYEQYF.

The chain couples TRBV7-3 to TRBJ2-6, with D possibly TRBD1 on 6 matching bases. The V gene's germline CDR1 is SGHTA and CDR2 FQGTGA. CDR3 length: 19 residues. Deletions cut 5 bases from V and 0 bases from J, with 20 bases between. In DNA form, the CDR3 reads TGTGCCAGCAGCCCTCATACAGGGTCGAGAGCCTCTGGGGCCAACGTCCTGACTTTC. Protein: CASSPHTGSRASGANVLTF. Complete variable domain (other parts from reference TRBV7-3 and TRBJ2-6): GAGVSQTPSNKVTEKGKYVELRCDPISGHTALYWYRQSLGQGPEFLIYFQGTGAADDSGLPNDRFFAVRPEGSVSTLKIQRTERGDSAVYLCASSPHTGSRASGANVLTFGAGSRLTVL.

V gene TRBV28 combines with J gene TRBJ1-2; tentative D call: TRBD1 (5 bases). The V and J ends lost 5 bases and 4 bases respectively, with 26 bases between them. The CDR3 totals 18 residues. CDR1 is MDHEN, CDR2 SYDVKM, per germline. Here the CDR3 DNA reads TGTGCCAGCAGTCCCATAACCCCGGGGGGTCCCAACCTCTATGGCTACACCTTC. Translation gives CASSPITPGGPNLYGYTF.

The chain uses TRBV10-2 and TRBJ1-3; 7 nucleotides agree with TRBD1. V gave up 11 bases and J gave up 5 bases; unmatched junction bases: 9. Germline V gene data show CDR1 as WSHSY and CDR2 as SAAADI. The CDR3 runs 13 residues. The CDR3 DNA reads as TGCGCCGTGACCGGGACAGAAAGAAACACCATATATTTT. Its protein product is CAVTGTERNTIYF.

This clone was observed once. This chain connects TRBV7-2 to TRBJ2-1, with D maybe TRBD1 (6 bases). Germline CDR1 reads SGHTA; CDR2 reads FQGNSA. The V and J ends lost 5 bases and 2 bases respectively, with 13 bases between them. There are 15 residues in the CDR3. In nucleotides, the CDR3 is TGTGCCAGCAGCCCTGGCGACAGGACCTACAATGAGCAGTTCTTC. Residues: CASSPGDRTYNEQFF.

V and J are TRBV6-5 and TRBJ2-5; 7 nucleotides align to TRBD1. The CDR3 totals 16 residues. J lost 3 bases, V lost 4 bases, and 11 bases had no gene match. Germline lookup yields CDR1 MNHEY and CDR2 SVGAGI. CDR3 protein: CASSFYRGTGEETQYF. The CDR3 DNA is TGTGCCAGCAGTTTCTACAGGGGAACCGGAGAAGAGACCCAGTACTTC.

In DNA form, the CDR3 reads TGTGCCACCAGCAGAGAGGCAGGGCGGGGCACCGGGGAGCTGTTTTTT. This sequence encodes CATSREAGRGTGELFF. The chain links TRBV15 to TRBJ2-2; D perhaps matches TRBD2 (6 bases). Germline loops: CDR1 LNHNV, CDR2 YYDKDF (reference sequence). Trimming removed 0 bases from V and 4 bases from J, with 12 bases in between. The CDR3 totals 16 residues.

V is TRBV30 and J is TRBJ1-5; 9 nucleotides align to TRBD1. The CDR3 totals 14 residues. Looked up from germline, CDR1 is GTSNPN and CDR2 is SVGIG (reference sequence). The V and J ends lost 1 base and 4 bases, in that order; junction bases with no gene match: 2. The CDR3 coding sequence is TGTGCCTGGAGTGGGACAGGGGCAAATCAGCCCCAGCATTTT. It encodes CAWSGTGANQPQHF.

In DNA, the CDR3 is TGTGCCAGCAGTGAACGGTCCGGGAGGACCCCTCAGAGCACCGGGGAGCTGTTTTTT. It is translated as CASSERSGRTPQSTGELFF. The chain uses TRBV2 and TRBJ2-2, with TRBD2 matching over 7 bases. This CDR3 spans 19 amino acids. The germline gives CDR1 SNHLY, CDR2 FYNNEI. V shed 2 bases and J 4 bases; nucleotides not matched to a gene: 16.

The rearrangement uses TRBV6-5 and TRBJ2-3, with unresolved D. Germline V gives CDR1 MNHEY, CDR2 SVGAGI. Deletions cut 6 bases from V and 0 bases from J, with 4 bases between. The CDR3 is 12 amino acids. The CDR3 reads CASSGSTDTQYF. In DNA, the CDR3 is TGTGCCAGCAGCGGTAGCACAGATACGCAGTATTTT.